Below, 11 T cell receptor beta chains from the same sample are listed, as sequenced in a study of T cell changes during pregnancy in multiple sclerosis. The table came from immunoSEQ multiplex PCR; TCRdb's copy has only in-frame clones and leaves some out. The profile shows tens of thousands of clones, roughly 86% of them singletons. The sample was CD8+ T cells from peripheral blood mononuclear cells, taken in the first trimester of pregnancy. These receptors were taken from a female donor in good health, enrolled as a control in a pregnancy study.

This chain joins TRBV9 and TRBJ2-1; 8 positions agree with TRBD2. The CDR3 has 20 amino acids. With V trimmed by 0 bases and J by 5 bases, 19 bases remained unmatched. Germline values: CDR1 SGDLS, CDR2 YYNGEE. Here the CDR3 reads CASSVGKVVMGGSGDNEQFF. For the CDR3, the DNA is TGTGCCAGCAGCGTAGGGAAAGTCGTCATGGGAGGTAGCGGGGACAATGAGCAGTTCTTC. Combining the CDR3 with reference TRBV9 and TRBJ2-1 gives the whole variable domain DSGVTQTPKHLITATGQRVTLRCSPRSGDLSVYWYQQSLDQGLQFLIQYYNGEERAKGNILERFSAQQFPDLHSELNLSSLELGDSALYFCASSVGKVVMGGSGDNEQFFGPGTRLTVL.

This chain joins TRBV4-2 and TRBJ2-5; TRBD2 matches 8 bases. The V gene end was trimmed by 3 bases and the J gene end by 1 base; junction bases not matched to a gene: 4. CDR1 is LGHNA and CDR2 is YNFKEQ in the germline V gene. The length of the CDR3 is 15 residues. The CDR3 region has the DNA TGTGCCAGCAGCCATTACCGGGGGGGCCAAGAGACCCAGTACTTC. Translated: CASSHYRGGQETQYF.

The chain employs TRBV28 and TRBJ2-2; D call uncertain. CDR3 length equals 13 residues. Trimming cost V 3 bases and J 7 bases, with 9 bases left between them. Germline V lookup: CDR1 MDHEN, CDR2 SYDVKM. This chain's CDR3 is CASSFGRSGELFF. The CDR3 bases are TGTGCCAGCAGTTTTGGCAGAAGCGGGGAGCTGTTTTTT.

The chain uses TRBV4-2 and TRBJ2-7; 10 nucleotides match TRBD1. CDR1 and CDR2 from the germline V gene are LGHNA and YNFKEQ. The CDR3 spans 17 residues. V lost 0 bases to trimming and J lost 0 bases; unmatched junction nucleotides: 5. For the CDR3, the DNA is TGTGCCAGCAGCCAAGATCGGACAGGGGGAAACTCCTACGAGCAGTACTTC. Protein sequence: CASSQDRTGGNSYEQYF.

The chain links TRBV7-8 to TRBJ2-7; 11 nucleotides line up with TRBD1. Germline V gene sequence: CDR1 SGHVS, CDR2 FQNEAQ. The CDR3 totals 13 residues. V gave up 5 bases and J gave up 6 bases; unmatched junction bases: 3. The CDR3 protein is CASSLGTGGEQYF. CDR3 nucleotides: TGTGCCAGCAGCCTCGGGACAGGGGGCGAGCAGTACTTC.

This clone has just one count. The gene calls are TRBV13 and TRBJ2-1, with D unclear. Between the trimmed V and J ends, which lost 4 bases and 4 bases, there was a span of 11 bases. CDR3 length equals 14 residues. Germline V gene data show CDR1 as PRHDT and CDR2 as FYEKMQ (reference sequence). CDR3 region: CASSSNLDYNEQFF. CDR3 DNA: TGTGCCAGCAGCTCCAACTTAGATTACAATGAGCAGTTCTTC.

The chain combines TRBV29-1 with TRBJ1-1, with TRBD1 as a possible D gene (5 bases). V was cut by 4 bases and J by 3 bases, with 18 bases left in between. This CDR3 region has 15 residues. The germline V gene has CDR1 SQVTM and CDR2 ANQGSEA. CDR3 sequence reads: CSVGGAGTADTEAFF. Here the CDR3 DNA reads TGCAGCGTTGGAGGGGCCGGGACTGCGGACACTGAAGCTTTCTTT.

This sequence joins TRBV28 and TRBJ2-5, with D possibly matching TRBD2 (5 bases). Germline lookup yields CDR1 MDHEN and CDR2 SYDVKM. The V end was cut by 8 bases, the J end by 7 bases, with 17 bases between. This CDR3 is 13 amino acids long. The CDR3, as DNA: TGTGCCAGCCTCCCGGACGGGAAGCTGACCCAGTACTTC. It translates to CASLPDGKLTQYF.

The rearrangement links TRBV4-1 to TRBJ1-2, with 9 positions matching TRBD1. CDR3 length: 14 residues. Germline V gene lookup returns CDR1 MGHRA and CDR2 YSYEKL. The junction had 6 bases not matched to a gene; V was cut back by 4 bases and J by 6 bases. The CDR3 is CASSLGTGSHGYTF. The CDR3 DNA reads TGCGCCAGCAGCCTAGGGACAGGGTCCCATGGCTACACCTTC.

Written as DNA, the CDR3 is TGCGCCAGCAGCTTGGTGGCGGGACAGGGTCGCTCTGGAAACACCATATATTTT. Encoded protein: CASSLVAGQGRSGNTIYF. The chain joins TRBV5-1 to TRBJ1-3; 9 bases agree with TRBD1. The CDR3 loop spans 18 amino acids. The germline V gene encodes CDR1 SGHRS and CDR2 YFSETQ. With 0 bases clipped from V and 0 bases from J, the junction kept 7 bases outside the gene matches.

The chain carries TRBV6-5 and TRBJ2-1; no clear D gene. The CDR3 length is 13 residues. With 8 bases removed from V and 0 bases from J, the gap between germline ends came to 8 bases. From germline, CDR1 is MNHEY and CDR2 SVGAGI. The CDR3 reads CASRGTSYNEQFF. As DNA, the CDR3 is TGTGCCAGCCGAGGCACCTCCTACAATGAGCAGTTCTTC.